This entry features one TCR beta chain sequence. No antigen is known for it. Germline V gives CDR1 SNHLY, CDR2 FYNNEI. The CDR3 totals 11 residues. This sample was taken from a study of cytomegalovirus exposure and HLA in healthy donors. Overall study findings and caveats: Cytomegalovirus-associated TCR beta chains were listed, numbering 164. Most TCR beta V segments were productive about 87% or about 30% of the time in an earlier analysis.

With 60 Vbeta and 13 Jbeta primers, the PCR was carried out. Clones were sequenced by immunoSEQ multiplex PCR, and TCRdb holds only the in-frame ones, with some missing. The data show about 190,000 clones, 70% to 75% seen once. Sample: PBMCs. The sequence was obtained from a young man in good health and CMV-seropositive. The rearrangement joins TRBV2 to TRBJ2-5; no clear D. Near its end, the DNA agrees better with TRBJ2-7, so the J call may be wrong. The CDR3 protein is CASGWSYEQYF. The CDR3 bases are TGTGCCAGCGGTTGGTCGTACGAGCAGTACTTC.